This T cell receptor (beta chain) was documented in a study of blood T cell repertoires in COVID-19. Libraries were prepared by immunoSEQ multiplex PCR; TCRdb keeps only in-frame clonotypes and omits some of them. The data show about 230,000 clones, roughly 81% seen once. Trimming stripped 6 bases from V and 1 base from J, with 12 bases between. Germline V gives CDR1 MRHNA, CDR2 SNTAGT. The CDR3 is 14 amino acids. Sequenced input: peripheral blood. This receptor was identified in a man between 40 and 49 years old with acute or convalescent COVID-19. This chain uses TRBV6-4 with TRBJ1-1; no clear D gene. The CDR3 is CASSLSPGNTEAFF. In DNA form, the CDR3 reads TGTGCCAGCAGCCTCTCCCCCGGGAACACTGAAGCTTTCTTT.